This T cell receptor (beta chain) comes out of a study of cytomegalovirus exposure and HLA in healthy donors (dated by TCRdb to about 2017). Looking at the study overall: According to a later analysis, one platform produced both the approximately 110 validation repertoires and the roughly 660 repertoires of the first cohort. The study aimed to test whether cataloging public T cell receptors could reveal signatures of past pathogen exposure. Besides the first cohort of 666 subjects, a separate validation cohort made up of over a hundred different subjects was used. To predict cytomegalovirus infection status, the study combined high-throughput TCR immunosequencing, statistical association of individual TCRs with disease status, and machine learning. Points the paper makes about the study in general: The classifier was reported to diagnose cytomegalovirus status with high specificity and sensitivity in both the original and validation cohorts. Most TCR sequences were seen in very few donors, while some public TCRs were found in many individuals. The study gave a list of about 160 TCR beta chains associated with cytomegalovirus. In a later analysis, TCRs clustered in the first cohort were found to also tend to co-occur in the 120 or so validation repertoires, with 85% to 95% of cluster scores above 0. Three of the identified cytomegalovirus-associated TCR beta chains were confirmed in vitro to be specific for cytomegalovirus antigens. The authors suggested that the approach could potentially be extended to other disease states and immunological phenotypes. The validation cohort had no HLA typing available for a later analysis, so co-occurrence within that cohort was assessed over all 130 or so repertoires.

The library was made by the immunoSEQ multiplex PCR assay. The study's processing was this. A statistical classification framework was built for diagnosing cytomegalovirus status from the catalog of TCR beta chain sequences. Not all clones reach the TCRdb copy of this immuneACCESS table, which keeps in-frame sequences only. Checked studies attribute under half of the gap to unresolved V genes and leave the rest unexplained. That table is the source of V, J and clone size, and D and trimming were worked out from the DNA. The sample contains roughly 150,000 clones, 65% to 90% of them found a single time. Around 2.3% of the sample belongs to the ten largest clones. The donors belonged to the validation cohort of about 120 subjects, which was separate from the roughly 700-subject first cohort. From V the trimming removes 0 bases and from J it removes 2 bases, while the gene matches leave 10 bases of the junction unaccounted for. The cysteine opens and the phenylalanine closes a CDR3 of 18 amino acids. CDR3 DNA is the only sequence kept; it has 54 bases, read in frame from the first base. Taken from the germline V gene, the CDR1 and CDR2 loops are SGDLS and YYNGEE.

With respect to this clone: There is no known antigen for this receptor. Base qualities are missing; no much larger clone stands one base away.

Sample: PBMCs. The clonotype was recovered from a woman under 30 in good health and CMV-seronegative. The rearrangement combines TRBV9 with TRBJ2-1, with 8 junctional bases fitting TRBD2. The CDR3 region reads CASSVGLAGRLPYNEQFF. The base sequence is TGTGCCAGCAGCGTAGGGCTAGCGGGCCGATTACCCTACAATGAGCAGTTCTTC.